The clone carrying this T cell receptor beta chain was counted at least ten times. The sample comes from a study of T-cell reconstitution after alpha-beta-depleted transplantation in children. The authors prepared the TCRbeta library with unique molecular identifiers. TCRdb re-analysed the PCR reads in MiXCR, keeping a single row per CDR3 protein. The sample has around 500,000 distinct CDR3 sequences, around 13% seen once; the top ten hold around 5.8%. This sequence was found in a human donor who donated a stem cell graft to a child with combined immunodeficiency. This specimen was PBMCs from the stem cell graft donor, taken from the stem cell graft.

The CDR3: CASSWGAWAGELFF. CDR3 coding DNA: TGTGCCAGCAGCTGGGGAGCGTGGGCCGGGGAGCTGTTTTTT. This chain joins TRBV7-8 and TRBJ2-2; tentatively, D is TRBD2 (5 bases). The V end was cut by 4 bases, the J end by 6 bases, with 12 bases between. CDR3 length: 14 amino acids. Germline V CDR1 and CDR2: SGHVS, FQNEAQ.